What follows are 14 T cell receptor beta chains derived from one specimen sequenced in a study of tumor-infiltrating lymphocytes in primary liver carcinoma. Blood RNA originated from unsorted whole blood, with germline DNA additionally extracted. A primer matching the constant region was used to make TCR beta cDNA from approximately 0.45 ug of total RNA. Three nested multiplex PCR rounds, a slightly modified ARM-PCR, produced the libraries for TCR beta. A C-beta reverse primer and TRBV1-TRBV30 forward primers served in each of the first two PCR rounds, at 9 to 11 cycles apiece. TCRdb independently ran MiXCR on the multiplex PCR reads; one entry per CDR3 protein. Of 310,000 or so distinct CDR3 sequences listed, about 50% are singletons. The sequenced sample was peripheral blood. These receptors were collected from a woman under 40 with primary liver carcinoma and hepatitis B virus infection.

This clonotype showed up just a few times. The chain recombines TRBV6-5 with TRBJ2-3, with 10 bases lining up with TRBD2. The J segment lost 3 bases and the V segment lost 7 bases, leaving 7 bases of the junction unmatched. Per the germline V gene, CDR1 is MNHEY and CDR2 is SVGAGI. The CDR3 has 15 amino acids. CDR3 residues: CASNKAGGRTDTQYF. The CDR3, as DNA: TGTGCCAGCAACAAAGCGGGAGGGAGAACAGATACGCAGTATTTT.

As to this clonotype: An end of the junction differs from the germline gene, which may be a read error. This sequence joins TRBV6-6 and TRBJ2-1; 11 nucleotides line up with TRBD2. Per the germline V gene, CDR1 is MNHNY and CDR2 is SVGAGI (reference sequence). The CDR3 consists of 15 residues. The CDR3 DNA follows: TGTACCAGCACCATAGCGGGAGGGAGCTACAGTGAGCAGTTCTTC. Translation: CTSTIAGGSYSEQFF.

A word on this clonotype: Given a much more abundant clone one base away, this may be a read error. No conserved phenylalanine or tryptophan is present at the end of the CDR3, so a read error is the likely explanation. The DNA is omitted, as the CDR3 cannot be located on it reliably, and the CDR3 follows TCRdb's listing. The chain uses TRBV29-1 and TRBJ2-5; no check of the table's D call, TRBD1, against the DNA was made. The CDR3 numbers 13 amino acids, ends counted. Germline V gene lookup returns CDR1 SQVTM and CDR2 ANQGSEA. CDR3 loop: CSVSPGQGTVTYL.

This clonotype occurred a few times. This chain links TRBV4-2 with TRBJ2-4, with a possible D match to TRBD1 (6 bases). This CDR3 region has 20 residues. Trimming took off 2 bases at V and 5 bases at J, with 28 bases between the two ends. Germline CDR1 LGHNA, CDR2 YNFKEQ. CDR3 DNA sequence: TGTGCCAGCAGCCAAAGAGGGCCACGGCAGGGTCCAGGGGACGAAAACATTCAGTACTTC. Protein product: CASSQRGPRQGPGDENIQYF.

This clonotype was observed many times. This sequence joins TRBV29-1 and TRBJ2-2; D is perhaps TRBD1 (6 bases). Germline V gene lookup returns CDR1 SQVTM and CDR2 ANQGSEA. The V end lost 5 bases, the J end lost 0 bases, and 19 bases lay between the germline ends. This CDR3 has 17 residues. In nucleotides, the CDR3 is TGCAGCGTTAAAGGTGTGGTGTGGGGGCCGAACACCGGGGAGCTGTTTTTT. Translation: CSVKGVVWGPNTGELFF.

Regarding this clonotype: It may be a read error: a sequence one base away is much more abundant. The CDR3 DNA is TGTGCCAGCACCCCCTCAGCGGGAGATCGCACAGATATGCAGTATTTT. Translation: CASTPSAGDRTDMQYF. The V call is TRBV6-5, the J call TRBJ2-3; TRBD2 agrees at 8 bases. Germline CDR1 is MNHEY and CDR2 is SVGAGI. The CDR3 has 16 residues.

This clonotype was recorded at least ten times. The chain joins TRBV6-5 to TRBJ1-2; tentatively, D is TRBD1 (6 bases). Germline V CDR1 and CDR2: MNHEY, SVGAGI. The V and J ends lost 5 bases and 6 bases respectively, with 10 bases between them. The CDR3 has 12 amino acids. The DNA for the CDR3 is TGTGCCAGCAGTACAGGGTCGGATGGCTACACCTTC. Its translation is CASSTGSDGYTF.

This clonotype was seen repeatedly, ten times or more. The chain has TRBV12-3 or TRBV12-4 and TRBJ2-1, with TRBD1 matching 7 bases. V trimming: 6 bases; J trimming: 5 bases; junction bases outside the gene matches: 10. The CDR3 loop spans 15 amino acids. CDR3 sequence reads: CASSSSDRANNEQFF. The CDR3 DNA reads TGTGCCAGCAGCTCCTCCGACAGGGCCAACAATGAGCAGTTCTTC.

The chain has TRBV6-5 and TRBJ2-1; maybe TRBD2 (5 bases). CDR1 and CDR2 from the germline V gene are MNHEY and SVGAGI. The CDR3 length is 15 residues. The V gene lost 2 bases and the J gene lost 2 bases, with 10 bases spanning the gap. The CDR3 bases are TGTGCCAGCAGTTACGTGGTGGGAGCCTACAATGAGCAGTTCTTC. It translates to CASSYVVGAYNEQFF.

This clonotype appeared many times. The rearrangement joins TRBV6-2 or TRBV6-3 to TRBJ2-5; TRBD2 is a possible D gene (6 bases). In germline, CDR1 is MNHEY, CDR2 SVGEGT. CDR3 size: 13 residues. Trimming removed 2 bases at V and 6 bases at J, with 10 bases between. CDR3 protein: CASSYPREQTQYF. CDR3 DNA sequence: TGTGCCAGCAGTTACCCTCGGGAGCAGACCCAGTACTTC.

This clonotype has ten or more counts. The chain links TRBV12-3 or TRBV12-4 to TRBJ2-7; TRBD2 matches at 7 bases. The CDR3 loop spans 13 amino acids. The J segment lost 4 bases and the V segment lost 8 bases, leaving 8 bases of the junction unmatched. Here the CDR3 reads CASRLGGLYEQYF. Here the CDR3 DNA reads TGTGCCAGCCGCTTGGGGGGGTTGTACGAGCAGTACTTC.

In regard to this clonotype: This may come from a read error, since a much larger clone is one base off. This chain joins TRBV4-3 and TRBJ2-5; no reliable D call. Looked up from germline, CDR1 is LGHNA and CDR2 is YSLEER. The CDR3 has 15 amino acids. Here the CDR3 reads CASSQDRALEETRYF. The CDR3 DNA sequence: TGCGCCAGCAGCCAAGACCGGGCCCTAGAGGAGACCCGGTACTTC.

As for this clonotype: This may stem from a read error, because a much larger clone lies one nucleotide away. The chain recombines TRBV29-1 with TRBJ2-1, with TRBD2 matching over 10 bases. The CDR3 totals 16 residues. Per the germline V gene, CDR1 is SQVTM and CDR2 is ANQGSEA. V lost 8 bases to trimming and J lost 5 bases; unmatched junction nucleotides: 15. As DNA, the CDR3 is TGCAGCATTGTAGGTCGGCTAGCGGGGGATAACAATGAGCAGTTCTTC. Its translation: CSIVGRLAGDNNEQFF.

The chain carries TRBV7-9 and TRBJ2-7; no firm D call. V dropped 7 bases and J dropped 6 bases, with 13 bases sitting between them. This CDR3 region has 12 residues. In germline, CDR1 is SEHNR, CDR2 FQNEAQ (reference sequence). CDR3 nucleotides: TGTGCCAGCAACAGTTCCCTGGCCGAGCAGTACTTC. Amino acids: CASNSSLAEQYF.